This entry is about one T cell receptor (beta chain). Its matching antigen is unknown. This entry belongs to a study of cytomegalovirus exposure and HLA in healthy donors. V was clipped by 7 bases and J by 6 bases, with 40 bases between them. From germline, CDR1 is MNHEY and CDR2 SMNVEV (reference sequence). The CDR3 extends over 22 amino acids. The PCR used 60 Vbeta and 13 Jbeta primers. Clones were sequenced by immunoSEQ multiplex PCR, and TCRdb holds only the in-frame ones, with some missing. The table has about 89,000 clones, approximately 77% seen once. Study observations and caveats: Being indistinguishable, some V segments were excluded, TRBV6-2 and TRBV6-3 among them. Across donors, most TCRs were seen rarely, yet some public ones were widespread. When analyzed later, a missense DCLRE1C variant was found to be linked to TCR beta V- and J-gene trimming.

The chain couples TRBV27 to TRBJ1-5; the D gene is possibly TRBD1 (6 bases). The clonotype comes from a young man in good health and CMV-seronegative. Sequenced material: PBMCs. CDR3 nucleotides: TGTGCCAGCAAATTGGGAGGGGGGCGCGGGGTCTGGTTAGGAGGGCCCAGTCAGCCCCAGCATTTT. Protein sequence: CASKLGGGRGVWLGGPSQPQHF.